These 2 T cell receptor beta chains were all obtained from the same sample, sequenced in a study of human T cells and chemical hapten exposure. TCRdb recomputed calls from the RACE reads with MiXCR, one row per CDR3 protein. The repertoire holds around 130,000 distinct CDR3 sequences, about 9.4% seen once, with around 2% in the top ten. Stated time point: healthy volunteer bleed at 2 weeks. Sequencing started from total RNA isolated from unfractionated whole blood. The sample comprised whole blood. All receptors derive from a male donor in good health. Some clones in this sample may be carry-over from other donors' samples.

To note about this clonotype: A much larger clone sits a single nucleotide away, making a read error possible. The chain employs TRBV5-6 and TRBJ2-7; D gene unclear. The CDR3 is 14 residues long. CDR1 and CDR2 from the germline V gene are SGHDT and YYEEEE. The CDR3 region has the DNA TGTGCCAGCAGCTTAGCTTTTCCAGCCTACGACCAGTACTTC. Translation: CASSLAFPAYDQYF.

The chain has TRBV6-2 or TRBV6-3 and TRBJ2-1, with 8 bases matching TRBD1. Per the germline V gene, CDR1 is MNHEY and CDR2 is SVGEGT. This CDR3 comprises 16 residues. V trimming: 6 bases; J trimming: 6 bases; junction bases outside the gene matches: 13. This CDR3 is CASRGDRRTVGNEQFF. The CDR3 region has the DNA TGTGCCAGCAGGGGGGACAGGAGGACGGTCGGCAATGAGCAGTTCTTC.